These 2 T cell receptor beta chains originate from one sample sequenced in a study of blood T cell repertoires in COVID-19. Data came from immunoSEQ multiplex PCR; TCRdb stores just in-frame clones and leaves some out. The sample includes about 200,000 clones, roughly 84% of them seen just once. Sequenced sample: peripheral blood. Receptors originate from a human donor in a cohort sampled during active COVID-19.

The gene calls are TRBV4-1 and TRBJ2-1; 9 bases fit TRBD1. CDR1 is MGHRA, CDR2 YSYEKL, per germline. V lost 0 bases, J lost 4 bases, and 1 base stayed unmatched. CDR3 length: 15 amino acids. This chain's CDR3 is CASSQDGTGYNEQFF. As DNA, the CDR3 is TGCGCCAGCAGCCAAGATGGGACAGGGTACAATGAGCAGTTCTTC.

The CDR3 coding sequence is TGTGCCAGCAGGCTAAGCAGGGAGAACACTGAAGCTTTCTTT. The encoded protein is CASRLSRENTEAFF. This chain uses TRBV28 with TRBJ1-1; tentative D call: TRBD1 (5 bases). Germline V CDR1 and CDR2: MDHEN, SYDVKM. Between the trimmed V and J ends, which lost 6 bases and 1 base, there was a span of 12 bases. The CDR3 consists of 14 residues.